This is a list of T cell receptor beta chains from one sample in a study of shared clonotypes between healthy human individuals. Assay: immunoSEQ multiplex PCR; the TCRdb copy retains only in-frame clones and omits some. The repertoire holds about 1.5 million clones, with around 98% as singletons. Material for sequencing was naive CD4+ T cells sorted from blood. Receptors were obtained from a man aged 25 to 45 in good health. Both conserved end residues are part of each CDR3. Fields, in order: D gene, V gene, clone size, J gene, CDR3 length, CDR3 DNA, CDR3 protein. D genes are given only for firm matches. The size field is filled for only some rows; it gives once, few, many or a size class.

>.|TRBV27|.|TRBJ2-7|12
TGTGCCAGCAGCCTAGCCGGCTACGAGCAGTACTTC
CASSLAGYEQYF
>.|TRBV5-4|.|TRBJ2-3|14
TGTGCCAGCAGCCCCGCCAGGGCGACAGATACGCAGTATTTT
CASSPARATDTQYF
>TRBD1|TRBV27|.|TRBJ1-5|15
TGTGCCAGCAATCCCGGGACAGGGAACAATCAGCCCCAGCATTTT
CASNPGTGNNQPQHF
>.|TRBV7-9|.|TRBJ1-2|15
TGTGCCAGCAGCTTAGTGGGACACCAAAACTATGGCTACACCTTC
CASSLVGHQNYGYTF
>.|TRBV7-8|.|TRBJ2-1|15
TGTGCCAGCAGCTTTCCAAGGAGCTCCTACAATGAGCAGTTCTTC
CASSFPRSSYNEQFF
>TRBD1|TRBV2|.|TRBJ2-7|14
TGTGCCAGCAGGGCACAGGGGGCCTCCTACGAGCAGTACTTC
CASRAQGASYEQYF
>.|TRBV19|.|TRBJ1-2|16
TGTGCCAGTAGTATAGACGTGGCAGGAATCCTCTATGGCTACACCTTC
CASSIDVAGILYGYTF
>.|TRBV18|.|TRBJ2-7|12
TGTGCCAGCTCACCTCAACTAGGCGAGCAGTACTTC
CASSPQLGEQYF
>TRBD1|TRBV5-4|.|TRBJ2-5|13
TGTGCCAGCAGCCCAGGGGGTGGAGAGACCCAGTACTTC
CASSPGGGETQYF
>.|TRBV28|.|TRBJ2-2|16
TGTGCCAGCAGTCCCCCGGGCCAGAGGAACACCGGGGAGCTGTTTTTT
CASSPPGQRNTGELFF
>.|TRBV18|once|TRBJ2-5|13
TGTGCCAGCCGAGAACTCGTTGAAGAGACCCAGTACTTC
CASRELVEETQYF
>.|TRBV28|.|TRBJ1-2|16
TGTGCCAGCAGCCCCCGGACCTCAGGGGCTAACTATGGCTACACCTTC
CASSPRTSGANYGYTF
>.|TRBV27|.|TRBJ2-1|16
TGTGCCAGCAGAAAGGAAGGGCGGTTCATAGGCAATGAGCAGTTCTTC
CASRKEGRFIGNEQFF
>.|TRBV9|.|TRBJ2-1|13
TGTGCCAGCAGCGTAATTCTCGACAATGAGCAGTTCTTC
CASSVILDNEQFF
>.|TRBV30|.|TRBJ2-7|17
TGTGCCTGGATGGGGGACAGTAAGGCGGACTACTCCTACGAGCAGTACTTC
CAWMGDSKADYSYEQYF
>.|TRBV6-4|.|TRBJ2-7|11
TGTGCCAGCGGCCTCAAGTACGAGCAGTACTTC
CASGLKYEQYF
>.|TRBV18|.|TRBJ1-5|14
TGTGCCAGCTCACCAAGAATGGAGAATCAGCCCCAGCATTTT
CASSPRMENQPQHF
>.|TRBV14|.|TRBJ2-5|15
TGTGCCAGCAGCCAGGTCAACTGGTACCAAGAGACCCAGTACTTC
CASSQVNWYQETQYF
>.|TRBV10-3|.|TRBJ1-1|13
TGTGCCACTTCGACAGACCCGAACACTGAAGCTTTCTTT
CATSTDPNTEAFF
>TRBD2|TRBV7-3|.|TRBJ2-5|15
TGTGCCAGCAGCCCCGTGGGGGGGTACCAAGAGACCCAGTACTTC
CASSPVGGYQETQYF
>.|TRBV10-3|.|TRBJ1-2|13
TGTGCCATCAGCGAGACAGTTAACTATGGCTACACCTTC
CAISETVNYGYTF
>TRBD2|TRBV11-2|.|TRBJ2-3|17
TGTGCCAGCAGCTTGAGGTTAGCGGGAGGAGGCACAGATACGCAGTATTTT
CASSLRLAGGGTDTQYF
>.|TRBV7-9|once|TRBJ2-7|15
TGTGCCAGCAGCCCACGTCCCCAGGGGAGGGGGGAGCAGTACTTC
CASSPRPQGRGEQYF
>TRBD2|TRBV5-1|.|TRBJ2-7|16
TGCGCCAGCAGCACCACGACTAGCGCCTCCTCCTACGAGCAGTACTTC
CASSTTTSASSYEQYF
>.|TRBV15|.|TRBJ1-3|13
TGTGCCACCAAGATCTGGGAAGGGGGGACCATATATTTT
CATKIWEGGTIYF
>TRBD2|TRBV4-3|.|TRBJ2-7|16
TGCGCCAGCAGCCAAAACTCTTGGGGGAGCGGGGGCGAGCAGTACTTC
CASSQNSWGSGGEQYF
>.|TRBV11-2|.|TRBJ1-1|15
TGTGCCAGCAGCTTACGTCCGACCGGGGGCACTGAAGCTTTCTTT
CASSLRPTGGTEAFF
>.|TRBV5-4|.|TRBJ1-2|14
TGTGCCAGCAGCTTTGGACAGAAAAACTATGGCTACACCTTC
CASSFGQKNYGYTF
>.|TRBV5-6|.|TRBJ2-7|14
TGTGCCAGCAGCTTGCCGGGACAAACCTACGAGCAGTACTTC
CASSLPGQTYEQYF
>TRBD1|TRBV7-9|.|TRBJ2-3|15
TGTGCCAGCAGCTCCCGGGCACCCAGGGGGGATACGCAGTATTTT
CASSSRAPRGDTQYF
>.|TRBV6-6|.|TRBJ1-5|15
TGTGCCAGCAGCGTCCTGACAGGTAGCAATCAGCCCCAGCATTTT
CASSVLTGSNQPQHF